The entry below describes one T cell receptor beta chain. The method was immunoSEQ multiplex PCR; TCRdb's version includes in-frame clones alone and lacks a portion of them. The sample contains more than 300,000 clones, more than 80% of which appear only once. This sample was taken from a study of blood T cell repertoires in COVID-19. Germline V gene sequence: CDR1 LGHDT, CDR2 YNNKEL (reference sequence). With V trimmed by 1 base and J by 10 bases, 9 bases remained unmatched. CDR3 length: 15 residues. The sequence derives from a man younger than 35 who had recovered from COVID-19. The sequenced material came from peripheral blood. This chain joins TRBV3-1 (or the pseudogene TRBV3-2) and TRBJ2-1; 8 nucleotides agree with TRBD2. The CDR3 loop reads CASSQGGGGTVEQFF. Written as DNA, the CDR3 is TGTGCCAGCAGCCAAGGTGGCGGGGGGACGGTGGAGCAGTTCTTC.